A selection of T cell receptor beta chains follows, all from one sample in a study of regulatory T cells in long-lasting Graves disease. TCRdb fed the multiplex PCR reads into MiXCR, producing one record per CDR3 protein. The profile shows 350,000 to 550,000 distinct CDR3 sequences, about a sixth of them singletons. This same sample was also taken into another study, of T cells in Graves' hyperthyroidism and ophthalmopathy.

This sample comprised peripheral blood mononuclear cells (PBMCs), obtained at new diagnosis, from a patient treated with antithyroid drugs. Receptors were obtained from a woman in her late teens or twenties with Graves disease. CDR3s include the opening cysteine and the closing phenylalanine or tryptophan. The D gene is left open where the match is weak. Some rows mark clone size as missing; the rest say once, few, many or name a class of expanded clone.

clone_size: many; v_call: TRBV6-5; d_call: .; j_call: TRBJ2-7; cdr3_aa: CASSYRSSYEQYF; cdr3_nt: TGTGCCAGCAGTTATCGAAGCTCCTACGAGCAGTACTTC
clone_size: few; v_call: TRBV6-5; d_call: .; j_call: TRBJ2-1; cdr3_aa: CASSYARDDEQFF; cdr3_nt: TGTGCCAGCAGTTACGCCCGGGACGATGAGCAGTTCTTC
clone_size: few; v_call: TRBV7-9; d_call: TRBD1; j_call: TRBJ1-3; cdr3_aa: CASSGMDRVGNTIYF; cdr3_nt: TGTGCCAGCAGTGGTATGGACAGGGTTGGAAACACCATATATTTT
clone_size: many; v_call: TRBV2; d_call: .; j_call: TRBJ2-5; cdr3_aa: CASSLLQETQYF; cdr3_nt: TGTGCCAGCAGCCTACTTCAAGAGACCCAGTACTTC
clone_size: .; v_call: TRBV3-1; d_call: TRBD2; j_call: TRBJ2-1; cdr3_aa: CASSPGWTSGTNYNEQFF; cdr3_nt: TGTGCCAGCAGCCCGGGGTGGACTAGCGGGACGAACTACAATGAGCAGTTCTTC
clone_size: few; v_call: TRBV6-5; d_call: .; j_call: TRBJ1-1; cdr3_aa: CASSFELNTEAFF; cdr3_nt: TGTGCCAGCAGTTTTGAGCTGAACACTGAAGCTTTCTTT
clone_size: many; v_call: TRBV7-6; d_call: TRBD1; j_call: TRBJ2-2; cdr3_aa: CATSVGQGITGELFF; cdr3_nt: TGTGCCACCTCGGTCGGACAGGGCATCACCGGGGAGCTGTTTTTT
clone_size: many; v_call: TRBV7-9; d_call: .; j_call: TRBJ2-7; cdr3_aa: CASSPDGGSSYEQYF; cdr3_nt: TGTGCCAGCAGCCCCGATGGGGGCTCTAGCTACGAGCAGTACTTC
clone_size: .; v_call: TRBV25-1; d_call: .; j_call: TRBJ1-3; cdr3_aa: CASRGHWVSGNTIYF; cdr3_nt: TGTGCCAGCAGGGGGCATTGGGTATCTGGAAACACCATATATTTT
clone_size: few; v_call: TRBV30; d_call: .; j_call: TRBJ2-3; cdr3_aa: CAWSRGPDTQYF; cdr3_nt: TGTGCCTGGAGCCGAGGTCCAGATACGCAGTATTTT
clone_size: many; v_call: TRBV27; d_call: .; j_call: TRBJ2-7; cdr3_aa: CASSLYGPGYEQYF; cdr3_nt: TGTGCCAGCAGTTTGTATGGGCCCGGCTACGAGCAGTACTTC
clone_size: many; v_call: TRBV7-9; d_call: .; j_call: TRBJ2-7; cdr3_aa: CASSLTGYVYEQYF; cdr3_nt: TGTGCCAGCAGCTTAACAGGGTACGTCTACGAGCAGTACTTC
clone_size: many; v_call: TRBV7-3; d_call: TRBD2; j_call: TRBJ2-3; cdr3_aa: CASSLTGTSGSKATDTQYF; cdr3_nt: TGTGCCAGCAGCTTAACCGGGACTAGCGGGAGTAAAGCCACAGATACGCAGTATTTT
clone_size: .; v_call: TRBV30; d_call: TRBD2; j_call: TRBJ2-1; cdr3_aa: CAWSVRGGPYNEQFF; cdr3_nt: TGTGCCTGGAGTGTACGGGGAGGGCCGTACAATGAGCAGTTCTTC
clone_size: .; v_call: TRBV29-1; d_call: .; j_call: TRBJ1-2; cdr3_aa: CSVESPDGSGYTF; cdr3_nt: TGCAGCGTTGAAAGCCCAGACGGTAGCGGCTACACCTTC
clone_size: few; v_call: TRBV4-3; d_call: .; j_call: TRBJ2-7; cdr3_aa: CASSQELGGVTYEQYF; cdr3_nt: TGCGCCAGCAGCCAAGAATTGGGGGGAGTAACCTACGAGCAGTACTTC
clone_size: many; v_call: TRBV12-3/TRBV12-4; d_call: .; j_call: TRBJ2-7; cdr3_aa: CASSPVGTGISYEQYF; cdr3_nt: TGTGCCAGCAGTCCTGTCGGTACGGGGATATCCTACGAGCAGTACTTC
clone_size: many; v_call: TRBV2; d_call: TRBD1; j_call: TRBJ1-4; cdr3_aa: CASSDPGGGSEKLFF; cdr3_nt: TGTGCCAGCAGTGACCCAGGGGGCGGGAGTGAAAAACTGTTTTTT
clone_size: .; v_call: TRBV3-1; d_call: .; j_call: TRBJ2-1; cdr3_aa: CASSQAVAEDEQFF; cdr3_nt: TGTGCCAGCAGCCAAGCTGTGGCGGAGGATGAGCAGTTCTTC
clone_size: many; v_call: TRBV2; d_call: .; j_call: TRBJ1-2; cdr3_aa: CASSESSRFGYTF; cdr3_nt: TGTGCCAGCAGTGAATCGAGTAGGTTCGGCTACACCTTC
clone_size: many; v_call: TRBV18; d_call: .; j_call: TRBJ2-1; cdr3_aa: CASSPGAGSNEQFF; cdr3_nt: TGTGCCAGCTCACCGGGGGCAGGTAGCAATGAGCAGTTCTTC
clone_size: many; v_call: TRBV29-1; d_call: .; j_call: TRBJ2-3; cdr3_aa: CSVRGTQGGGQYF; cdr3_nt: TGCAGCGTGAGGGGGACCCAGGGTGGTGGGCAGTATTTT